This T cell receptor (beta chain) is drawn from a study of blood T cell repertoires in COVID-19 (TCRdb year 2020). For context, the study as a whole: Samples from collaborators originated in the United States, Italy and Spain and spanned both the acute and convalescent phases of COVID-19. The prospective study material was composed of cDNA or gDNA derived from T cells, B-cell-depleted T cells, or PBMCs. Subjects who had been exposed to COVID-19, were actively infected with it, or had recovered from it provided the deeply sampled blood TCRbeta repertoires that made up the dataset. The repertoires were released in a freely available public database meant as a resource for research on the immune response to SARS-CoV-2. The samples were drawn from two sources: the first 160 participants of the ongoing ImmuneRACE study, and 1,200 or so subjects contributed by 6 global collaborators. Nearly every sample came with metadata listing a de-identified subject ID, COVID-19 status, age in years and sex. Where available, HLA class I and class II types were taken from metadata supplied by the sample provider and were not determined by assay-based typing.

In the prospective study, participants were roughly 18 to 95 years old, resided in 24 geographic areas of the United States, and were enrolled through a virtual design. In the prospective study, cohorts were assigned on the basis of participant-reported clinical history obtained from a screening survey and a study questionnaire. Recovered participants in ImmuneRACE Cohort 3 were defined by two consecutive negative NP/OP PCR tests, clearance by a healthcare professional, or resolution of symptoms. Each participant in the prospective study had whole blood, serum and a nasopharyngeal or oropharyngeal swab collected by mobile phlebotomists. Additional blood draws and questionnaires over an approximately 2-month period could optionally be provided by prospective study participants. Blood samples from the prospective study were shipped frozen or at room temperature prior to DNA extraction. What the research found in general, with its limitations: The quantity of clinical and demographic metadata differed by source and by participant and was supplied without curation.

The CDR3 sequence holds 13 residues, the cysteine and phenylalanine included. Only CDR3 DNA remains: 39 bases, in frame from the first base. CDR1 and CDR2 (LGHDT, YNNKEL) derive from the germline V gene (reference sequence). V is cut back by 5 bases and J by 3 bases, with 0 bases in the junction unmatched. On this clone itself: Its antigen remains unidentified. No per-base quality is available; no much larger clone lies one base away.

The immunoSEQ Assay, a bias-controlled multiplex PCR, was used to amplify TCRbeta CDR3 regions from genomic DNA. The published analysis was carried out like this. Nucleated cell counts per sample were estimated from amplification of reference gene primers within the assay. To quantify the absolute abundance of each unique TCRbeta CDR3 rearrangement, sequence reads were collapsed and filtered. For each sample, productive Simpson clonality was calculated as the square root of Simpson's diversity index across productive rearrangements. In TCRdb, the immuneACCESS table is reduced to in-frame sequences with V and J assigned. These tables do not hold every clone; where another copy was compared, an unresolved V gene accounts for under half, and the others remain unexplained. The V and J calls and clone size are taken from that table; D and trimming were inferred from the DNA. This sample comprises 230,000 or so clones, approximately 83% of them detected only once. In total, the top ten clones hold 3.4% of the sample.

The clonotype originates from a man in his fifties or sixties who had recovered from COVID-19. The sequencing input was PBMCs or T cells enriched from blood (not recorded which). The chain is encoded by TRBV3-1 (or the pseudogene TRBV3-2) joined to TRBJ2-1, with TRBD2 identical over 8 junction bases. CDR3 sequence: CASSAGGYNEQFF. The sequenced DNA is TGTGCCAGCAGCGCGGGGGGCTACAATGAGCAGTTCTTC.